This T cell receptor beta chain was documented in a study of radiotherapy plus CTLA-4 blockade in lung cancer. The wider study: Among enrolled patients, under 20% responded and 25% to 35% achieved disease control. Findings and limits, study-wide: In blood, tumor-derived TCR clones expanded after radiotherapy plus ipilimumab.

Patients in the study, people with chemo-refractory metastatic non-small-cell lung cancer, received focal radiation plus ipilimumab CTLA-4 blockade. Some clones are missing from TCRdb's copy, which holds only in-frame ones; the method was immunoSEQ multiplex PCR. Among 35,000 to 45,000 clones, 72% were seen once, and the ten largest hold approximately 10%. Comment on this clone: The target antigen is unknown.

Germline-derived CDR1 and CDR2 are SEHNR and FQNEAQ (reference sequence). The CDR3 has 14 residues. The J segment lost 6 bases and the V segment lost 5 bases, leaving 7 bases of the junction unmatched. The sequencing used peripheral blood, collected from a patient treated with radiotherapy plus ipilimumab. The genes are TRBV7-9 and TRBJ1-2; 9 nucleotides align to TRBD1. The origin of this receptor is a human donor with non-small cell lung cancer who had stable disease on radiotherapy plus ipilimumab. CDR3 amino acids: CASSPGQGFDGYTF. CDR3 DNA sequence: TGTGCCAGCAGCCCCGGACAGGGGTTCGATGGCTACACCTTC.